A single sample is the source of the 2 T cell receptor beta chains below, sequenced in a study of neurological immune-mediated disorders (dated by TCRdb to about 2019). Library method: 5' RACE. Sequenced using an Illumina HiSeq 2500. In-frame beta chains were kept once TCRdb had trimmed the public reads at Q25 with fastp and called clones with MiXCR. CDR3 protein sequences are deduplicated, and each keeps its most common genes and DNA. This sample lists about 66,000 distinct CDR3 sequences; approximately 5.2% were detected once. Around 2.8% of the sample is in the top ten clones. The specimen was PBMCs. The receptors originated from a woman aged 30 to 39 with multiple sclerosis.

On this clonotype itself: At one end the junction does not follow the germline gene, possibly because of a read error. V and J are TRBV7-9 and TRBJ1-4; no clear D gene. Germline CDR1 SEHNR, CDR2 FQNEAQ (reference sequence). This CDR3 is 15 amino acids long. The CDR3 bases are TGTGCCATCAGCTCGTCGGAAGGAACTAATGAAAAACTGTTTTTT. This gives the protein CAISSSEGTNEKLFF.

This clonotype was recorded at least ten times. V usage is TRBV20-1 and J usage is TRBJ2-1; 14 bases are a match to TRBD2. Germline V gene data show CDR1 as DFQATT and CDR2 as SNEGSKA (reference sequence). The J segment lost 4 bases and the V segment lost 6 bases, leaving 11 bases of the junction unmatched. The CDR3 loop spans 17 amino acids. The chain's CDR3 is CSAKGLAGGYRYNEQFF. The DNA for the CDR3 is TGCAGTGCAAAAGGACTAGCGGGGGGCTACCGGTACAATGAGCAGTTCTTC.